One sample yielded the 11 T cell receptor beta chains listed below, sequenced in a study of T cells after yellow fever vaccination. TCRdb re-analysed the 5' RACE reads in MiXCR, keeping a single row per CDR3 protein. The sample yields around 200,000 distinct CDR3 sequences, 11% seen once. This sample comprised CD8+ T cells sorted from PBMCs, obtained 15 days after the yellow fever booster vaccination. The receptors were gathered from a man between 18 and 29 years old who received the YFV17D yellow fever vaccine.

The chain recombines TRBV7-2 with TRBJ1-1; the D gene is possibly TRBD1 (6 bases). Germline-derived CDR1 and CDR2 are SGHTA and FQGNSA. V gave up 5 bases and J gave up 3 bases, with 19 bases separating them. The CDR3 totals 16 residues. The CDR3, as DNA: TGTGCCAGCAGCCCGCGGGGGCGGACAGCGGACACTGAAGCTTTCTTT. It translates to CASSPRGRTADTEAFF.

This clonotype was observed a few times. V gene TRBV27 combines with J gene TRBJ2-3; 9 bases match TRBD2. There are 14 residues in the CDR3. Germline CDR1 and CDR2: MNHEY and SMNVEV (reference sequence). The ends lost 3 bases at V and 3 bases at J; junction bases unmatched: 1. DNA of the CDR3: TGTGCCAGCAGTTTGGGACTAGCAACAGATACGCAGTATTTT. Translating it yields CASSLGLATDTQYF.

This clonotype was counted at least ten times. V is TRBV27 and J is TRBJ1-1, with no clear D. Per the germline V gene, CDR1 is MNHEY and CDR2 is SMNVEV (reference sequence). The CDR3 runs to 12 residues. Trimming removed 5 bases at V and 4 bases at J, with 8 bases between. The CDR3 protein is CASSMGGTEAFF. CDR3 DNA: TGTGCCAGCAGTATGGGTGGCACTGAAGCTTTCTTT.

This clonotype has a handful of counts. V and J are TRBV6-2 or TRBV6-3 and TRBJ2-2; 10 positions agree with TRBD2. Trimming at V came to 0 bases and at J to 3 bases, leaving 10 bases not matched to a gene. CDR1 and CDR2 from the germline V gene are MNHEY and SVGEGT. The CDR3 extends over 19 amino acids. The CDR3 DNA is TGTGCCAGCAGTTACTCGTCCTCTGCAACTAGCGGGGACACCGGGGAGCTGTTTTTT. Amino acid sequence: CASSYSSSATSGDTGELFF.

This clonotype was counted at least ten times. This sequence joins TRBV5-5 and TRBJ2-7, with TRBD1 matching over 7 bases. Germline V gene data show CDR1 as SGHKS and CDR2 as YYEKEE (reference sequence). The V gene end was trimmed by 1 base and the J gene end by 4 bases; junction bases not matched to a gene: 11. The CDR3 covers 16 residues. This CDR3 reads CASSLFDKGALYEQYV. CDR3 nucleotides: TGTGCCAGCAGCTTGTTTGATAAGGGGGCTCTTTACGAGCAGTACGTC.

J is TRBJ1-2 and V is TRBV12-3 or TRBV12-4; D ambiguous. V shed 2 bases and J shed 5 bases, with 18 bases lying between them. The CDR3 is 16 amino acids. DNA for the CDR3: TGTGCCAGCAGTTTAAACCCCGGGTGGAGCTTTTATGGCTACACCTTC. Protein product: CASSLNPGWSFYGYTF.

This sequence joins TRBV7-9 and TRBJ1-1; D is ambiguous. V was clipped by 0 bases and J by 5 bases, with 25 bases between them. The germline V gene encodes CDR1 SEHNR and CDR2 FQNEAQ (reference sequence). The CDR3 runs to 19 residues. As DNA, the CDR3 is TGTGCCAGCAGCTTAGCCCCAACGAGGACGGGAGATCGTGGGACTGAAGCTTTCTTT. It yields the protein CASSLAPTRTGDRGTEAFF.

J is TRBJ1-2 and V is TRBV27; D possibly corresponds to TRBD1 (6 bases). The CDR3 is 14 residues long. Trimming shortened V by 0 bases and J by 6 bases, and 11 bases separated the two germline ends. Germline V gene data show CDR1 as MNHEY and CDR2 as SMNVEV (reference sequence). CDR3 sequence reads: CASSLSAQGDGYTF. In nucleotides, the CDR3 is TGTGCCAGCAGTTTATCAGCACAGGGTGATGGCTACACCTTC.

This clonotype came up a few times. V and J are TRBV6-2 or TRBV6-3 and TRBJ2-5; D remains unclear. The ends were cut back, 0 bases at V and 3 bases at J, with 23 bases in the middle. The CDR3 runs 19 residues. Germline V gene sequence: CDR1 MNHEY, CDR2 SVGEGT. CDR3 region: CASSYSWAAVDESEETQYF. The CDR3 region has the DNA TGTGCCAGCAGTTACTCATGGGCAGCCGTTGATGAATCCGAAGAGACCCAGTACTTC.

This clonotype was picked up a small number of times. The chain has TRBV12-3 or TRBV12-4 and TRBJ2-1; the match to TRBD2 covers 13 bases. The CDR3 runs 15 residues. The trim removed 6 bases at V and 6 bases at J, leaving 5 bases unmatched. The CDR3 nucleotides read TGTGCCAGCAGCATACTAGCGGGGGGGCCCAATGAGCAGTTCTTC. This translates into CASSILAGGPNEQFF.

This clonotype has only a few counts. The rearrangement uses TRBV7-3 and TRBJ2-3; D not resolved. The CDR3 spans 13 residues. The V end was cut by 5 bases, the J end by 1 base, with 7 bases between. Germline V gene sequence: CDR1 SGHTA, CDR2 FQGTGA. The chain's CDR3 is CASSPLGTDTQYF. The CDR3 DNA is TGTGCCAGCAGCCCTCTTGGCACAGATACGCAGTATTTT.